These T cell receptor beta chains were read from a single sample in a study of metastatic and nonmetastatic thyroid tumors. TCRdb ran MiXCR on the PCR reads. The sample records nearly 35,000 clones, approximately 19% being singletons. Input material: blood. Receptors were obtained from a female donor with papillary thyroid cancer or a benign thyroid nodule (not recorded which). Some clones in this sample may be carry-over from other donors' samples. The conserved cysteine and the conserved F or W are not part of the CDR3 here. Expanded clones get a size class; other rows say once, few or many, or leave the size out.

CDR3aa	len	v_gene	j_gene	abundance
ASDTLGGRGSNRGTQY	16	TRBV12-5	TRBJ2-5	NA
ASSYSSGANYGYT	13	TRBV6-6	TRBJ1-2	few
SARARGGASYNEQF	14	TRBV20-1	TRBJ2-1	many
ASSPSETLLTYEQY	14	TRBV18	TRBJ2-7	NA
ASSYQRETEQF	11	TRBV12-3/TRBV12-4	TRBJ2-1	many
SARYRGTRDVQY	12	TRBV20-1	TRBJ2-7	NA
ASSSRTGGVMDEQF	14	TRBV9	TRBJ2-1	many
ATSRVSYHEQY	11	TRBV15	TRBJ2-7	few
ASKRSGTSRTDTQY	14	TRBV27	TRBJ2-3	few
ASTLSRGGNNEQF	13	TRBV2	TRBJ2-1	many
ASSPPGQGGEKLF	13	TRBV18	TRBJ1-4	many
ASSQMAGYQPQH	12	TRBV28	TRBJ1-5	NA
SARDQDRGYEQF	12	TRBV20-1	TRBJ2-1	NA
ASSRTTDMIRGGTGELF	17	TRBV28	TRBJ2-2	NA
ASTERQGIYEQY	12	TRBV19	TRBJ2-7	many
ASSLGGTQETQY	12	TRBV5-4	TRBJ2-5	many
ASTWSGTDTQY	11	TRBV6-1	TRBJ2-3	NA
ASSQLGENTIY	11	TRBV6-1	TRBJ1-3	NA